The 28 T cell receptor beta chains reported below all come from one sample, sequenced in a study of T cell clonotyping in hematopoietic cell transplantation (dated by TCRdb to about 2021). Libraries were made using the immunoSEQ multiplex PCR assay. TCRdb obtained this table from immuneACCESS and retained in-frame rearrangements with V and J assigned. These tables miss some clones; where compared with another copy, unresolved V genes account for less than half of the shortfall, and the remainder is unexplained. Within this sample are approximately 50,000 clones, with more than 75% of them counted one time only. In total, the top ten clones hold about 6% of the sample. In light of the paper, this sample's time point label describes: recipient sample about 28 days before transplant, after cytoreduction. The sequencing used peripheral blood mononuclear cells, collected before stem cell transplant. All receptors come from a man in his sixties with biphenotypic leukemia. Some clones in this sample may be carry-over from other donors' samples.

This rearrangement joins TRBV28 to TRBJ1-5; D not resolved. Trimming took off 8 bases at V and 5 bases at J, with 13 bases between the two ends. This CDR3 comprises 13 residues. Germline CDR1 and CDR2: MDHEN and SYDVKM. For the CDR3, the DNA is TGTGCCAGCTACGACGTATTGGATCAGCCCCAGCATTTT. It codes for CASYDVLDQPQHF.

To note about this clone: A read error may account for a junction end that differs from germline. The chain links TRBV10-2 to TRBJ1-5; D gene ambiguous. Germline CDR1 reads WSHSY; CDR2 reads SAAADI. The length of the CDR3 is 12 residues. The CDR3 nucleotides are TGCGCCAGCAGTGCGGGCAACCAGCCCCAGCATTTT. Its protein is CASSAGNQPQHF.

CDR3 DNA: TGTGCCATCAGTGACCCGACTGTCTACGAGCAGTACTTC. Encoded protein: CAISDPTVYEQYF. The V and J genes are TRBV10-3 and TRBJ2-7; D is unclear. CDR1 and CDR2 from the germline V gene are ENHRY and SYGVKD. This CDR3 is built from 13 residues. Trimming pared 3 bases from V and 3 bases from J, leaving 9 bases between.

The gene calls are TRBV15 and TRBJ2-7; TRBD2 matches 8 bases. The trim removed 1 base at V and 7 bases at J, leaving 18 bases unmatched. Germline assignment: CDR1 LNHNV and CDR2 YYDKDF (reference sequence). The CDR3 is 18 residues long. Here the CDR3 reads CATSRVGRNGLAQYEQYF. The CDR3 DNA reads TGTGCCACCAGCAGAGTGGGGCGGAACGGACTAGCCCAGTATGAGCAGTACTTC.

V is TRBV11-3 and J is TRBJ2-3, with 14 positions matching TRBD2. Germline V gives CDR1 SGHNT, CDR2 YENEEA. Trimming at V came to 1 base and at J to 3 bases, leaving 0 bases not matched to a gene. This CDR3 comprises 16 residues. The CDR3 DNA follows: TGTGCCAGCAGCTTAGGGACTAGCGGGAGGACAGATACGCAGTATTTT. It encodes CASSLGTSGRTDTQYF.

The chain employs TRBV28 and TRBJ1-3; D ambiguous. Germline V CDR1 and CDR2: MDHEN, SYDVKM. With 8 bases removed from V and 0 bases from J, the gap between germline ends came to 14 bases. The CDR3 runs to 15 residues. CDR3 residues: CASSWRHGSGNTIYF. CDR3 coding DNA: TGTGCCAGCTCGTGGCGGCACGGCTCTGGAAACACCATATATTTT.

The chain uses TRBV7-8 and TRBJ1-3; D is perhaps TRBD1 (6 bases). CDR1 is SGHVS, CDR2 FQNEAQ, per germline. The CDR3 runs to 16 residues. Trimming took off 2 bases at V and 2 bases at J, with 13 bases between the two ends. The CDR3 here is CASSLRAGGAGNTIYF. For the CDR3, the DNA is TGTGCCAGCAGCTTAAGGGCGGGGGGCGCTGGAAACACCATATATTTT.

This clone was recorded once. This sequence joins TRBV5-1 and TRBJ1-5; D is uncertain. The CDR3 runs 14 residues. Germline CDR1 SGHRS, CDR2 YFSETQ. V lost 4 bases to trimming and J lost 0 bases, with 8 bases between them. As DNA, the CDR3 is TGCGCCAGCAGCCAGGACGGTAGCAATCAGCCCCAGCATTTT. Protein: CASSQDGSNQPQHF.

This chain uses TRBV11-2 with TRBJ2-2; 9 bases line up with TRBD2. Germline CDR1 and CDR2: SGHAT and FQNNGV. CDR3 length: 14 residues. Trimming at V came to 1 base and at J to 6 bases, leaving 0 bases not matched to a gene. As DNA, the CDR3 is TGTGCCAGCAGCTTAGGGACTAGCGCCGGGGAGCTGTTTTTT. Translating gives CASSLGTSAGELFF.

The CDR3 sequence is CASSLDDRRYGYTF. The CDR3 DNA reads TGTGCCAGCAGCTTAGACGACAGGCGTTATGGCTACACCTTC. The chain recombines TRBV7-9 with TRBJ1-2; tentatively, D is TRBD1 (6 bases). Trimming took off 1 base at V and 5 bases at J, with 11 bases between the two ends. CDR1 and CDR2 (germline): SEHNR, FQNEAQ (reference sequence). This CDR3 is 14 amino acids long.

The V gene is TRBV4-2, the J gene TRBJ1-2; D ambiguous. V was shortened by 1 base and J by 6 bases, with 6 bases between the two germline ends. Germline V gives CDR1 LGHNA, CDR2 YNFKEQ. The CDR3 is 12 residues long. The CDR3 DNA reads as TGTGCCAGCAGCCAAGGATGGAATGGCTACACCTTC. This encodes CASSQGWNGYTF.

The V gene is TRBV5-4, the J gene TRBJ2-2, with D perhaps matching TRBD1 (6 bases). V lost 3 bases, J lost 2 bases, and 14 bases lay in between. This CDR3 comprises 16 residues. Germline assignment: CDR1 SGHNT and CDR2 YYREEE (reference sequence). The CDR3 bases are TGTGCCAGCAGCTCCAAGACAGGTCCCAACACCGGGGAGCTGTTTTTT. Translated: CASSSKTGPNTGELFF.

Notes on this clone: One junction end does not reproduce the germline sequence, and a read error may be involved. The chain is built from TRBV7-7 and TRBJ2-1, with a tentative D call TRBD2 (5 bases). The CDR3 has 13 amino acids. Per the germline V gene, CDR1 is SSHAT and CDR2 is FNYEAQ (reference sequence). The CDR3 protein is CASSPTNYNEQFF. For the CDR3, the DNA is TGTGCTAGCAGCCCGACTAACTACAATGAGCAGTTCTTC.

The chain couples TRBV18 to TRBJ2-1; 13 bases map to TRBD2. The CDR3 has 19 amino acids. Per germline, CDR1 KGHSH and CDR2 LQKENI. Trimming cost V 3 bases and J 0 bases; bases outside gene matches: 8. The CDR3 is CASSPRTSGSRLSYNEQFF. The CDR3 DNA follows: TGTGCCAGCTCACCTCGGACTAGCGGGAGTCGACTCTCCTACAATGAGCAGTTCTTC. The full variable domain, its missing parts supplied by reference TRBV18 and TRBJ2-1, is NAGVMQNPRHLVRRRGQEARLRCSPMKGHSHVYWYRQLPEEGLKFMVYLQKENIIDESGMPKERFSAEFPKEGPSILRIQQVVRGDSAAYFCASSPRTSGSRLSYNEQFFGPGTRLTVL.

The chain has TRBV2 and TRBJ2-7, with unresolved D. Trimming left V 3 bases short and J 0 bases short, with 9 bases between. From germline, CDR1 is SNHLY and CDR2 FYNNEI. The CDR3 has 14 amino acids. The CDR3 spells CASSESRSSYEQYF. CDR3 bases: TGTGCCAGCAGTGAGTCCCGGTCCTCCTACGAGCAGTACTTC.

The rearrangement links TRBV7-9 to TRBJ1-1; D possibly corresponds to TRBD1 (5 bases). V was shortened by 5 bases and J by 3 bases, with 10 bases between the two germline ends. This CDR3 region has 13 residues. Germline loops: CDR1 SEHNR, CDR2 FQNEAQ (reference sequence). In nucleotides, the CDR3 is TGTGCCAGCAGCACTATAGGGGACACTGAAGCTTTCTTT. This encodes CASSTIGDTEAFF.

V and J are TRBV6-1 and TRBJ2-1; 11 bases map to TRBD2. The CDR3 runs to 14 residues. Germline-derived CDR1 and CDR2 are MNHNS and SASEGT. V was clipped by 6 bases and J by 3 bases; unmatched bases: 1. CDR3 nucleotides: TGTGCCAGCAGGACTAGCGGGGACTACAATGAGCAGTTCTTC. Its translation is CASRTSGDYNEQFF.

V usage is TRBV2 and J usage is TRBJ2-1; 7 bases match TRBD2. The CDR3 is made up of 14 amino acids. Germline lookup yields CDR1 SNHLY and CDR2 FYNNEI. With V trimmed by 6 bases and J by 6 bases, 8 bases remained unmatched. The CDR3 nucleotides read TGTGCCAGCAGCGAGCGGGATAGTCTCAATGAGCAGTTCTTC. It yields the protein CASSERDSLNEQFF. Supplemented by reference TRBV2 and TRBJ2-1, the full variable domain reads EPEVTQTPSHQVTQMGQEVILRCVPISNHLYFYWYRQILGQKVEFLVSFYNNEISEKSEIFDDQFSVERPDGSNFTLKIRSTKLEDSAMYFCASSERDSLNEQFFGPGTRLTVL.

The chain uses TRBV30 and TRBJ2-7; a weak D match, TRBD1 (6 bases). Trimming stripped 1 base from V and 6 bases from J, with 13 bases between. Looked up from germline, CDR1 is GTSNPN and CDR2 is SVGIG (reference sequence). The CDR3 sequence is 13 residues long. The CDR3 loop is CAWSGDIGGEQYF. Here the CDR3 DNA reads TGTGCCTGGAGTGGGGACATTGGGGGCGAGCAGTACTTC.

This clone was recorded only once. Here the CDR3 reads CASSLPLQGSGWNGYTF. The CDR3 nucleotides are TGTGCCAGCAGTTTACCCCTACAGGGCTCGGGGTGGAATGGCTACACCTTC. The gene calls are TRBV28 and TRBJ1-2; weak D call: TRBD1 (6 bases). This CDR3 has 17 residues. V lost 2 bases to trimming and J lost 6 bases, with 22 bases between them. The V gene's germline CDR1 is MDHEN and CDR2 SYDVKM.

This clone turned up a few times. The CDR3 loop is CASSLTGSNQPQHF. The CDR3 DNA follows: TGTGCCAGCAGTCTCACAGGGAGCAATCAGCCCCAGCATTTT. V and J are TRBV27 and TRBJ1-5, with a tentative D call TRBD1 (6 bases). Trimming cost V 5 bases and J 1 base, with 9 bases left between them. Germline-derived CDR1 and CDR2 are MNHEY and SMNVEV (reference sequence). The CDR3 totals 14 residues.

In DNA form, the CDR3 reads TGTGCCAGCAGCTTACAGTTAGATACGCAGTATTTT. Amino acid sequence: CASSLQLDTQYF. The chain has TRBV7-9 and TRBJ2-3; no clear D gene. V gave up 2 bases and J gave up 5 bases, with 5 bases separating them. The CDR3 consists of 12 residues. Germline V gene lookup returns CDR1 SEHNR and CDR2 FQNEAQ (reference sequence).

The V and J genes are TRBV7-2 and TRBJ1-3; no definite D call. Germline loops: CDR1 SGHTA, CDR2 FQGNSA. The V end lost 1 base, the J end lost 2 bases, and 9 bases lay between the germline ends. There are 15 residues in the CDR3. This CDR3 reads CASSLGSGAGNTIYF. CDR3 in DNA: TGTGCCAGCAGCTTAGGGAGCGGGGCTGGAAACACCATATATTTT.

The rearrangement uses TRBV28 and TRBJ2-7, with 11 bases matching TRBD2. The CDR3 extends over 15 amino acids. Germline loops: CDR1 MDHEN, CDR2 SYDVKM. The V segment lost 5 bases and the J segment 5 bases; nucleotides outside the gene matches: 8. The CDR3 DNA follows: TGTGCCAGCAGTCTCATAGCGGGAGGGCCCGACGAGCAGTACTTC. This codes for CASSLIAGGPDEQYF.

The chain couples TRBV9 to TRBJ1-2; 10 bases line up with TRBD1. The germline gives CDR1 SGDLS, CDR2 YYNGEE. This CDR3 is 18 amino acids long. The J segment lost 4 bases and the V segment lost 4 bases, leaving 16 bases of the junction unmatched. The CDR3 DNA reads as TGTGCCAGCAGCTATAAAGGTGACAGGGGGCGCCGAGGCTATGGCTACACCTTC. It codes for CASSYKGDRGRRGYGYTF.

J is TRBJ2-6 and V is TRBV7-6; D remains unclear. The V end was cut by 5 bases, the J end by 2 bases, with 4 bases between. Germline values: CDR1 SGHVS, CDR2 FNYEAQ. The CDR3 extends over 13 amino acids. The CDR3 sequence is CASSPAGANVLTF. The CDR3 region has the DNA TGTGCCAGCAGCCCGGCTGGGGCCAACGTCCTGACTTTC.

This clone has just a few counts. This sequence joins TRBV5-1 and TRBJ1-1; a weak D match, TRBD1 (5 bases). Trimming left V 0 bases short and J 5 bases short, with 11 bases between. The CDR3 runs 14 residues. Germline V gene data show CDR1 as SGHRS and CDR2 as YFSETQ. The CDR3 coding sequence is TGCGCCAGCAGCTTGGAGGACACGGGAACTGAAGCTTTCTTT. It is translated as CASSLEDTGTEAFF.

The CDR3 region has the DNA TGCAGCGTTCCCCTCGGAGGTAGCACAGATACGCAGTATTTT. Protein product: CSVPLGGSTDTQYF. This chain connects TRBV29-1 to TRBJ2-3; possible D gene TRBD2, 5 bases. This CDR3 contains 14 residues. V lost 5 bases, J lost 0 bases, and 12 bases lay in between. Germline V gives CDR1 SQVTM, CDR2 ANQGSEA.